This T cell receptor (beta chain) stems from a study of cytomegalovirus exposure and HLA in healthy donors. For the study at large: Among about 179 million T cells, an earlier analysis found 90 million to 130 million unique TCR beta sequences. Study-wide points: In an earlier analysis, most TCR beta V segments were productive about 87% or about 30% of the time.

This PCR relied on a set of 60 Vbeta primers and 13 Jbeta primers. Only in-frame clones appear in the TCRdb table, and some are missing; sequencing was by immunoSEQ multiplex PCR. This table has 100,000 to 150,000 clones, 75% to 85% appearing once. Details on this clone: What it binds is not known.

The origin of this receptor is a man aged 35-49 years in good health and CMV-seronegative. The sequenced sample consisted of PBMCs.

The CDR3 sequence: CAAGGYTF. The CDR3 DNA reads as TGTGCCGCCGGGGGCTACACCTTC. The chain employs TRBV10-3 and TRBJ1-2; D not resolved. V shed 11 bases and J shed 8 bases, with 6 bases lying between them. CDR1 and CDR2 from the germline V gene are ENHRY and SYGVKD. The CDR3 length is 8 residues.